This TCR beta chain appears in the sequencing data of a study of spatial heterogeneity in lung cancer. TCRdb processed the 5' RACE reads anew with MiXCR; each CDR3 protein has one entry. The sample lists roughly 1,500 distinct CDR3 sequences; about 6.2% were seen once. As for time point: sample taken at primary tumor resection. Germline assignment: CDR1 SGHAT and CDR2 FQNNGV. V was cut by 5 bases and J by 0 bases, with 11 bases left in between. The CDR3 is 15 amino acids. This clonotype is medium-sized by share. The antigen remains undetermined. General study findings and limits: Higher tumor mutation counts went along with higher counts of expanded intratumoral alpha and beta TCRs.

This chain joins TRBV11-2 and TRBJ2-1; D call uncertain. The material sequenced was lung tumor tissue, taken at surgery. The TCR sequence derives from a female donor with early-stage non-small cell lung cancer. This CDR3 reads CASSRRGSSYNEQFF. DNA for the CDR3: TGTGCCAGCAGCCGTCGAGGAAGCTCCTACAATGAGCAGTTCTTC.